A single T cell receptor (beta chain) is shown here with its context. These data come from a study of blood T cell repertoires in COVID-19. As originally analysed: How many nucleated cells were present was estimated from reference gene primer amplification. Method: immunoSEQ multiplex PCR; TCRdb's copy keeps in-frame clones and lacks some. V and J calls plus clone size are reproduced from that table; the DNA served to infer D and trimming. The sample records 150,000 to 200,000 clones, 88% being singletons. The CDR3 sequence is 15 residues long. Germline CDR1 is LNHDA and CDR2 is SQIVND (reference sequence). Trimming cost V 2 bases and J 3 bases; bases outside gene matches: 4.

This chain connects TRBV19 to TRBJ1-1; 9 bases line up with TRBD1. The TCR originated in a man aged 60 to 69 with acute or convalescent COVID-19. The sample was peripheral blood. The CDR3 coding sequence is TGTGCCAGTAGTATAAGCGGGACAGGGTACACTGAAGCTTTCTTT. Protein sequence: CASSISGTGYTEAFF.